A single sample is the source of the 9 T cell receptor beta chains below, sequenced in a study of CD8+CD57+ T cells in acquired aplastic anemia. Profiling of TCR beta VDJ combinations and CDR3 sequences used genomic DNA as template. TCRdb analysed the reads with MiXCR anew, one entry per CDR3 protein. Of about 98,000 distinct CDR3 sequences in the sample, around 70% were seen once. Patients chosen for sequencing had shown CD8+CD57+ cell expansion by flow cytometry. Sequencing used sorted CD4+, CD8+, or CD8+CD57+ T cells (not recorded which) from PBMCs. Source of these receptors: a human donor with aplastic anemia.

This chain joins TRBV7-8 and TRBJ1-3; no reliable D call. Trimming stripped 0 bases from V and 4 bases from J, with 4 bases between. The CDR3 is 13 residues long. Germline V gene data show CDR1 as SGHVS and CDR2 as FQNEAQ. Written as DNA, the CDR3 is TGTGCCAGCAGCTTAGCGTCAGGAAACACCATATATTTT. Its protein is CASSLASGNTIYF.

The chain links TRBV29-1 to TRBJ2-2; 7 positions match TRBD1. The V and J ends lost 7 bases and 7 bases, in that order; junction bases with no gene match: 12. Per germline, CDR1 SQVTM and CDR2 ANQGSEA. This CDR3 is 14 amino acids long. The CDR3 DNA follows: TGCAGCGGCCTTAGACAGGGTTGGGGCGGGGAGCTGTTTTTT. This gives the protein CSGLRQGWGGELFF.

The gene calls are TRBV10-3 and TRBJ2-7; 9 bases are a match to TRBD1. Germline V gene data show CDR1 as ENHRY and CDR2 as SYGVKD. There are 15 residues in the CDR3. J was trimmed by 5 bases and V by 8 bases; bases with no gene match: 13. CDR3: CAIGAGTGKTDEQYF. The CDR3 DNA is TGTGCCATCGGGGCCGGGACAGGGAAGACCGACGAGCAGTACTTC.

This sequence joins TRBV7-2 and TRBJ2-3; the D is unclear. This CDR3 has 13 residues. The germline CDR1 and CDR2 sequences are SGHTA and FQGNSA. V was trimmed by 3 bases and J by 1 base, leaving 5 bases between them. CDR3 protein: CASSLSGTDTQYF. The DNA of the CDR3 is TGTGCCAGCAGCTTGTCGGGCACAGATACGCAGTATTTT. The full variable domain, with the rest looked up from reference TRBV7-2 and TRBJ2-3, is GAGVSQSPSNKVTEKGKDVELRCDPISGHTALYWYRQSLGQGLEFLIYFQGNSAPDKSGLPSDRFSAERTGGSVSTLTIQRTQQEDSAVYLCASSLSGTDTQYFGPGTRLTVL.

This clonotype was counted once. The rearrangement joins TRBV2 to TRBJ1-3; D remains ambiguous. CDR1 SNHLY and CDR2 FYNNEI come from the germline V gene. This CDR3 is built from 13 residues. The V end lost 6 bases, the J end lost 0 bases, and 6 bases lay between the germline ends. CDR3 loop: CASRGGSGNTIYF. CDR3 coding DNA: TGTGCCAGCAGAGGAGGCTCTGGAAACACCATATATTTT. Complete variable domain (other parts from reference TRBV2 and TRBJ1-3): EPEVTQTPSHQVTQMGQEVILRCVPISNHLYFYWYRQILGQKVEFLVSFYNNEISEKSEIFDDQFSVERPDGSNFTLKIRSTKLEDSAMYFCASRGGSGNTIYFGEGSWLTVV.

This clonotype occurred once. The chain is built from TRBV20-1 and TRBJ2-7; D perhaps matches TRBD2 (6 bases). The CDR3 contains 15 residues. Germline CDR1 DFQATT, CDR2 SNEGSKA (reference sequence). Trimming took off 6 bases at V and 1 base at J, with 19 bases between the two ends. The CDR3 loop is CSAETLAVTSYEQYF. CDR3 bases: TGCAGTGCCGAGACCTTAGCGGTTACTTCCTACGAGCAGTACTTC.

This chain uses TRBV24-1 with TRBJ2-6; maybe TRBD2 (6 bases). The V gene's germline CDR1 is KGHDR and CDR2 SFDVKD. Trimming took off 4 bases at V and 1 base at J, with 13 bases between the two ends. The CDR3 contains 17 residues. The CDR3 sequence is CATSDPRRGSGANVLTF. The CDR3 nucleotides read TGTGCCACCAGTGACCCTAGGCGGGGATCTGGGGCCAACGTCCTGACTTTC.

This clonotype was detected ten times or more. This may arise from a read error, as a much more abundant clone is one base away. This CDR3 reads CASSLAGQYTEAFF. The CDR3 DNA reads as TGTGCCAGCAGCTTAGCGGGACAGTACACTGAAGCTTTCTTT. This sequence joins TRBV7-6 and TRBJ1-1, with 7 bases identical to TRBD1. The CDR3 length is 14 residues. Germline-derived CDR1 and CDR2 are SGHVS and FNYEAQ. V lost 0 bases, J lost 3 bases, and 1 base stayed unmatched.

For the CDR3, the DNA is TGTGCCACCGGGTTCCAAGAGACCCAGTACTTC. Its protein product is CATGFQETQYF. The chain joins TRBV10-3 to TRBJ2-5; D remains ambiguous. CDR1 is ENHRY and CDR2 is SYGVKD in the germline V gene. There are 11 residues in the CDR3. Trimming stripped 10 bases from V and 1 base from J, with 7 bases between.